These T cell receptor beta chains were read from a single sample in a study of T cell responses to AZD1222 COVID-19 vaccine. Assay: immunoSEQ multiplex PCR; the TCRdb copy retains only in-frame clones and omits some. The data hold 200,000 or so clones, with roughly 92% observed a single time. The specimen was peripheral blood, collected 28 days after the second AZD1222 dose. The receptors were gathered from an adult who received the AZD1222 COVID-19 vaccine. The CDR3 runs from the conserved cysteine through the conserved F or W. The D gene is left open where the match is weak. Part of the rows lack a size; the others show once, few, many or a class for expanded clones.

few	TRBV29-1	NA	TRBJ2-3	CSVEFLRGSITDTQYF	TGCAGCGTTGAATTTCTCCGGGGTTCGATCACAGATACGCAGTATTTT
NA	TRBV19	TRBD1	TRBJ1-2	CASTVGQLNYGYTF	TGTGCCAGTACTGTGGGACAGCTGAACTATGGCTACACCTTC
NA	TRBV6-5	NA	TRBJ2-3	CASRSGGSSTDTQYF	TGTGCCAGCAGGTCTGGAGGCTCGAGCACAGATACGCAGTATTTT
NA	TRBV6-5	NA	TRBJ1-1	CASRYRAGAGTEAFF	TGTGCCAGCAGATATCGTGCGGGGGCGGGCACTGAAGCTTTCTTT
NA	TRBV3-1/TRBV3-2	NA	TRBJ1-6	CASSQESRALHF	TGTGCCAGCAGCCAAGAGTCGAGGGCCCTCCACTTT
NA	TRBV7-6	TRBD1	TRBJ1-1	CASSLATGGYTEAFF	TGTGCCAGCAGCTTAGCTACAGGGGGGTACACTGAAGCTTTCTTT
NA	TRBV4-1	NA	TRBJ2-5	CASSQAPGLQETQYF	TGCGCCAGCAGCCAAGCGCCGGGGCTCCAAGAGACCCAGTACTTC
NA	TRBV4-1	NA	TRBJ1-5	CASSPPGHQPQHF	TGCGCCAGCAGCCCCCCCGGGCATCAGCCCCAGCATTTT
NA	TRBV4-1	NA	TRBJ2-5	CASSQEVSREETQYF	TGCGCCAGCAGCCAAGAAGTGAGCAGGGAAGAGACCCAGTACTTC
NA	TRBV28	NA	TRBJ1-2	CASTPTTEYGYTF	TGTGCCAGCACCCCAACGACGGAATATGGCTACACCTTC
NA	TRBV2	NA	TRBJ1-5	CASSGDRGASNQPQHF	TGTGCCAGTAGTGGCGATAGAGGGGCAAGCAATCAGCCCCAGCATTTT
NA	TRBV5-1	NA	TRBJ2-4	CASSLDTTAKNIQYF	TGCGCCAGCAGCTTGGATACTACGGCCAAAAACATTCAGTACTTC
NA	TRBV27	NA	TRBJ1-1	CASSLRRNTEAFF	TGTGCCAGCAGTTTACGCAGGAACACTGAAGCTTTCTTT
NA	TRBV5-5	NA	TRBJ2-1	CASSSSRLNNEQFF	TGTGCCAGCAGCTCGTCACGGCTAAACAATGAGCAGTTCTTC
NA	TRBV27	NA	TRBJ1-5	CASSLGRMGQPQHF	TGTGCCAGCAGTTTAGGAAGGATGGGTCAGCCCCAGCATTTT
NA	TRBV6-4	TRBD1	TRBJ1-2	CASRQTGGVGYTF	TGTGCCAGCAGGCAAACAGGGGGCGTAGGCTACACCTTC
once	TRBV5-1	TRBD1	TRBJ1-1	CASSTGTVKTEAFF	TGCGCCAGCAGCACCGGGACAGTTAAGACTGAAGCTTTCTTT
NA	TRBV5-1	TRBD1	TRBJ1-1	CASSFQGATEAFF	TGCGCCAGCAGCTTTCAGGGGGCAACTGAAGCTTTCTTT
NA	TRBV7-9	TRBD1	TRBJ1-1	CASSHTWDRGYTEAFF	TGTGCCAGCAGCCACACCTGGGACAGAGGGTACACTGAAGCTTTCTTT
NA	TRBV4-2	TRBD2	TRBJ2-3	CASSQDSSGGYTDTQYF	TGTGCCAGCAGCCAAGACTCTAGCGGGGGGTACACAGATACGCAGTATTTT
NA	TRBV7-9	NA	TRBJ1-6	CASSKGGNSPLHF	TGTGCCAGCAGCAAGGGGGGGAATTCACCCCTCCACTTT
NA	TRBV4-3	NA	TRBJ2-7	CASSQEGRAQGEQYF	TGCGCCAGCAGCCAAGAGGGACGGGCCCAGGGCGAGCAGTACTTC
NA	TRBV9	NA	TRBJ1-2	CASSLSRVGDGYTF	TGTGCCAGCAGCCTCTCGAGGGTGGGAGATGGCTACACCTTC